Listed below are T cell receptor beta chains from one sample, sequenced in a study of T cells in Graves' hyperthyroidism and ophthalmopathy. Each CDR3 protein gets one entry after TCRdb re-called the multiplex PCR reads with MiXCR. This sample has fewer than 650,000 distinct CDR3 sequences, with around 14% found just once. The sample comprised blood. These TCRs come from a woman aged 18-35 years with Graves' ophthalmopathy. The CDR3 runs from the conserved cysteine through the conserved F or W. A D gene is named only where the DNA matches it firmly. Clone size is stated in some rows and not others, as once, few, many or a class when expanded.

clone_size j_call d_call v_call cdr3_aa cdr3_nt
. TRBJ1-6 . TRBV4-1 CASSSGADGNSPLHF TGCGCCAGCAGCTCTGGGGCTGATGGAAATTCACCCCTCCACTTT
many TRBJ1-1 . TRBV28 CASSFEGSFLWRVNTEAFF TGTGCCAGCAGTTTCGAGGGGTCTTTCCTCTGGAGAGTGAACACTGAAGCTTTCTTT
many TRBJ2-7 TRBD1 TRBV30 CAWSDWTGDDYEQYF TGTGCCTGGAGTGACTGGACAGGGGATGACTACGAGCAGTACTTC
. TRBJ1-2 . TRBV7-9 CASSYPVWGAEDYGYTF TGTGCCAGCAGCTACCCGGTTTGGGGGGCAGAGGACTATGGCTACACCTTC
many TRBJ2-1 . TRBV6-2/TRBV6-3 CASSLVPKSSYNEQFF TGTGCCAGCAGCCTGGTCCCAAAGAGCTCCTACAATGAGCAGTTCTTC
many TRBJ2-2 TRBD1 TRBV9 CASSVGQDYGELFF TGTGCCAGCAGCGTGGGACAGGATTATGGGGAGCTGTTTTTT
. TRBJ2-5 . TRBV27 CASSLGPREYF TGTGCCAGCAGTTTAGGGCCCCGGGAATACTTC
few TRBJ1-2 . TRBV6-1 CASRLAYGYTF TGTGCCAGCCGGTTGGCCTATGGCTACACCTTC
. TRBJ1-1 TRBD1 TRBV19 CASRRQGAGAFF TGTGCCAGTAGAAGACAGGGGGCAGGAGCTTTCTTT
many TRBJ2-5 TRBD2 TRBV20-1 CSARVLAGEETQYF TGCAGTGCTAGAGTCCTAGCGGGAGAAGAGACCCAGTACTTC
many TRBJ1-1 . TRBV7-2 CASSLHQSTEAFF TGTGCCAGCAGCTTACACCAGTCTACTGAAGCTTTCTTT
many TRBJ2-1 . TRBV5-5 CASSGRVRGSLMNEQFF TGTGCCAGCAGCGGACGGGTTAGGGGGTCCCTTATGAATGAGCAGTTCTTC
many TRBJ2-7 . TRBV2 CASRTRGPATYEQYF TGTGCCAGCAGGACCAGGGGACCGGCAACCTACGAGCAGTACTTC
. TRBJ2-5 . TRBV24-1 CATSDSWEETQYF TGTGCCACCAGTGATTCCTGGGAAGAGACCCAGTACTTC
many TRBJ2-3 . TRBV9 CASSHHRNDFEYTQYF TGTGCCAGCAGCCACCACCGTAACGACTTCGAGTATACGCAGTATTTT
many TRBJ1-1 . TRBV7-3 CASSFGGVAEAFF TGTGCCAGCAGCTTTGGGGGGGTCGCTGAAGCTTTCTTT
. TRBJ2-7 . TRBV27 CASSSAGTGIDEQYF TGTGCCAGCAGTTCAGCCGGGACTGGGATCGACGAGCAGTACTTC
. TRBJ1-5 . TRBV27 CASSLIRYQPQHF TGTGCCAGCAGTCTGATAAGATATCAGCCCCAGCATTTT
many TRBJ1-5 . TRBV28 CASRPATRGNQPQHF TGTGCCAGCAGGCCCGCGACAAGAGGGAATCAGCCCCAGCATTTT
many TRBJ2-1 TRBD2 TRBV10-2 CASSESSSGSHPKDNEQFF TGCGCCAGCAGTGAGTCGTCTAGCGGGAGCCACCCGAAGGACAATGAGCAGTTCTTC
many TRBJ2-7 TRBD2 TRBV6-2/TRBV6-3 CASSYPKAGVGYEQYF TGTGCCAGCAGTTACCCCAAAGCGGGAGTAGGGTACGAGCAGTACTTC
many TRBJ2-7 TRBD1 TRBV28 CASSLTGTVAYEQYF TGTGCCAGCAGCCTAACCGGGACAGTGGCTTACGAGCAGTACTTC
few TRBJ2-5 TRBD1 TRBV5-1 CASSMGQSQVETQYF TGCGCCAGCAGCATGGGACAGTCCCAAGTGGAGACCCAGTACTTC
many TRBJ1-1 TRBD1 TRBV11-2 CASSPGTGFGTEAFF TGTGCCAGCAGCCCAGGGACAGGGTTCGGCACTGAAGCTTTCTTT
many TRBJ1-2 . TRBV11-2 CASSLVGAGNGYTF TGTGCCAGCAGCTTAGTTGGGGCTGGGAATGGCTACACCTTC
. TRBJ1-5 . TRBV6-2/TRBV6-3 CASSYTMLDQPQHF TGTGCCAGCAGTTACACAATGTTGGATCAGCCCCAGCATTTT
few TRBJ2-3 . TRBV28 CASSLLVWGLGSTDTQYF TGTGCCAGCAGTTTATTAGTGTGGGGCCTGGGGAGCACAGATACGCAGTATTTT
many TRBJ1-2 TRBD1 TRBV11-2 CASSLLTGDSGYGYTF TGTGCCAGCAGCTTATTAACAGGGGATAGCGGCTATGGCTACACCTTC
many TRBJ2-3 TRBD2 TRBV20-1 CSAKDLLAAITDTQYF TGCAGTGCTAAGGACCTCCTAGCGGCAATCACAGATACGCAGTATTTT
. TRBJ2-7 TRBD1 TRBV28 CASMAGQGSYEQYF TGTGCCAGCATGGCGGGACAGGGTTCCTACGAGCAGTACTTC
. TRBJ1-5 . TRBV12-3/TRBV12-4 CANSLENQPQHF TGTGCCAACAGTTTGGAGAATCAGCCCCAGCATTTT
. TRBJ2-3 . TRBV4-1 CASSPIRYRVTDTQYF TGCGCCAGCAGCCCCATCCGATACAGGGTCACAGATACGCAGTATTTT
many TRBJ2-1 TRBD1 TRBV28 CASSLRQGGRDEQFF TGTGCCAGCAGCCTGCGACAGGGGGGAAGGGATGAGCAGTTCTTC
. TRBJ2-2 TRBD2 TRBV12-3/TRBV12-4 CARLAGLTGELFF TGTGCCAGACTAGCGGGGCTAACCGGGGAGCTGTTTTTT
many TRBJ1-5 . TRBV28 CASSYDGRQPQHF TGTGCCAGCAGCTATGATGGTAGGCAGCCCCAGCATTTT
many TRBJ2-7 TRBD1 TRBV4-3 CASSRQGDYEQYF TGCGCCAGCAGTCGACAGGGGGACTACGAGCAGTACTTC
many TRBJ1-5 TRBD1 TRBV7-9 CASSLGPGQGDQPQHF TGTGCCAGCAGCTTAGGCCCGGGACAGGGTGACCAGCCCCAGCATTTT
many TRBJ2-3 . TRBV29-1 CSVDLYTDTQYF TGCAGCGTTGATCTCTACACAGATACGCAGTATTTT
many TRBJ2-5 TRBD2 TRBV2 CASSGSGLAGVRETQYF TGTGCCAGCAGTGGATCGGGACTAGCGGGAGTTCGAGAGACCCAGTACTTC
many TRBJ1-5 TRBD1 TRBV28 CASSFGTGTQPQHF TGTGCCAGCAGTTTCGGGACAGGGACCCAGCCCCAGCATTTT
many TRBJ1-1 TRBD1 TRBV4-3 CASSTQTGGTEAFF TGCGCCAGCAGCACACAGACAGGGGGCACTGAAGCTTTCTTT